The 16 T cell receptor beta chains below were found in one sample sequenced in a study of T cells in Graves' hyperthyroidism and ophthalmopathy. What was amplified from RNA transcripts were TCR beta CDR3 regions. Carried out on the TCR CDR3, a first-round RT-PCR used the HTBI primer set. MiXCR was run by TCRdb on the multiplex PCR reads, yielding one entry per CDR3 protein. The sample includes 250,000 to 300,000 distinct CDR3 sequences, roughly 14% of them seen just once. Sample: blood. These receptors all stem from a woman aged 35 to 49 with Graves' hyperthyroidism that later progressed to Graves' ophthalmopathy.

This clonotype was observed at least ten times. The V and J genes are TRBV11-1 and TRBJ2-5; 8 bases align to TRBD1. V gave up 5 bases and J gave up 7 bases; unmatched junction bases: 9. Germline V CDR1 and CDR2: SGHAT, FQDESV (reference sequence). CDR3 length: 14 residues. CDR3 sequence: CASSLRQQGGTQYF. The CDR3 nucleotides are TGTGCCAGCAGCCTACGACAACAGGGGGGGACCCAGTACTTC.

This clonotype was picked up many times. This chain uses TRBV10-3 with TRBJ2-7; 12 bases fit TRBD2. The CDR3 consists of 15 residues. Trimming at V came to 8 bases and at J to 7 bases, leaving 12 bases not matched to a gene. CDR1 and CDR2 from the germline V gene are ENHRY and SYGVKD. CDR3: CAIGGGLAGSREQYF. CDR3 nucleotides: TGTGCCATCGGGGGGGGACTAGCGGGCTCTAGGGAGCAGTACTTC.

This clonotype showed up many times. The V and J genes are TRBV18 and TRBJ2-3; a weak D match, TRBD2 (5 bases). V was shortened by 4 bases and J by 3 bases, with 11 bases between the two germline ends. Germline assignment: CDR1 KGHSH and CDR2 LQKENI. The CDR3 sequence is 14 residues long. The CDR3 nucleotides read TGTGCCAGCTCACGTGGGAGCCCAACAGATACGCAGTATTTT. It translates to CASSRGSPTDTQYF. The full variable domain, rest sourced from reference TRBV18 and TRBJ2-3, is NAGVMQNPRHLVRRRGQEARLRCSPMKGHSHVYWYRQLPEEGLKFMVYLQKENIIDESGMPKERFSAEFPKEGPSILRIQQVVRGDSAAYFCASSRGSPTDTQYFGPGTRLTVL.

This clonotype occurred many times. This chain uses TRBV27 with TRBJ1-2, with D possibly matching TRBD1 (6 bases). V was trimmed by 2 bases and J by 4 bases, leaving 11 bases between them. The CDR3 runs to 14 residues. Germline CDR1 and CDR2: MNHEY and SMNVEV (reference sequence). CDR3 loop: CASSLKQGFYGYTF. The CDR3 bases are TGTGCCAGCAGTTTAAAGCAGGGGTTCTATGGCTACACCTTC.

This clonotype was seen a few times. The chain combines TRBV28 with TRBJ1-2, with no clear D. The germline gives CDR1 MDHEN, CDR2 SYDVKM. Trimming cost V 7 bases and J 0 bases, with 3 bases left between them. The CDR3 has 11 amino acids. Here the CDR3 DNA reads TGTGCCAGCAAAGCTAACTATGGCTACACCTTC. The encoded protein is CASKANYGYTF.

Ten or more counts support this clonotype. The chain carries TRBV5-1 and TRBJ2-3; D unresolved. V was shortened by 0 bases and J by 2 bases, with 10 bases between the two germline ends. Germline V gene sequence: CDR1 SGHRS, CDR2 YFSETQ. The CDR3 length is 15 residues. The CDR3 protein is CASSLVPVATDTQYF. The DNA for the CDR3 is TGCGCCAGCAGCTTGGTTCCCGTCGCCACAGATACGCAGTATTTT.

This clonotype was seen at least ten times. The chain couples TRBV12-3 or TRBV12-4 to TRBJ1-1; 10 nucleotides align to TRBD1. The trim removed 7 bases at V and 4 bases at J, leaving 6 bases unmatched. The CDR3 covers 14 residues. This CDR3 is CASNLDRGVTEAFF. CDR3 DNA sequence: TGTGCCAGCAATCTGGACAGGGGGGTCACTGAAGCTTTCTTT.

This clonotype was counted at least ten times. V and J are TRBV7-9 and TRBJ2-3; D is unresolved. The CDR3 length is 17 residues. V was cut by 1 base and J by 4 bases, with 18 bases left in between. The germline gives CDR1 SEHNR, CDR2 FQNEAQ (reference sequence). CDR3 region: CASSLGRSRDRADTQYF. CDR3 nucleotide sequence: TGTGCCAGCAGCTTAGGCAGGTCTAGGGATAGGGCAGATACGCAGTATTTT.

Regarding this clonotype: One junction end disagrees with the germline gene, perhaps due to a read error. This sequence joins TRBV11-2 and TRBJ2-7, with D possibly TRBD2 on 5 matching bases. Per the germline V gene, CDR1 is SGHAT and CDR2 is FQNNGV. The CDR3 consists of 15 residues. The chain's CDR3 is CASSLGSLSIYEQYF. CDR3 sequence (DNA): TGTGCCAGTAGCTTAGGGAGCTTGAGTATCTACGAGCAGTACTTC.

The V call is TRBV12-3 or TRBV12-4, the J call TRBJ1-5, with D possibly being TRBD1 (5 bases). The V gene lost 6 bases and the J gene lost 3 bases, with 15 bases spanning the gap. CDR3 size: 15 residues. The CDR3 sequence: CASSFGGGYNQPQHF. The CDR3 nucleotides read TGTGCCAGCAGCTTCGGGGGAGGCTACAATCAGCCCCAGCATTTT.

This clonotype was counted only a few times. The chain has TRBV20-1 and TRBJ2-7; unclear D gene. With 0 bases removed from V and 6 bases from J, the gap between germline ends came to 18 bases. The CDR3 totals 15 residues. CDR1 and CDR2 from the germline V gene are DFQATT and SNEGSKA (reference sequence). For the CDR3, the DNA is TGCAGTGCTAGAGATCTGGGCTACGCCGGCCCCGAGCAGTACTTC. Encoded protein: CSARDLGYAGPEQYF.

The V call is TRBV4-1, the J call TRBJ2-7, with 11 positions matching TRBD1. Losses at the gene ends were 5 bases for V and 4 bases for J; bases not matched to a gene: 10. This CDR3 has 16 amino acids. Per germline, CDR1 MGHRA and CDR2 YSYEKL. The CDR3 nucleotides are TGCGCCAGCAGCACTGGGACAGGGGGACTTATTTACGAGCAGTACTTC. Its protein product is CASSTGTGGLIYEQYF.

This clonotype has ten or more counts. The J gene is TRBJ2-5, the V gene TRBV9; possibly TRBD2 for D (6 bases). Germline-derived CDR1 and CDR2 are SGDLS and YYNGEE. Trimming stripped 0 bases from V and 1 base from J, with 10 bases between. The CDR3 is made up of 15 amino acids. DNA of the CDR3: TGTGCCAGCAGCGTAGATCCCGGGAGCCAAGAGACCCAGTACTTC. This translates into CASSVDPGSQETQYF. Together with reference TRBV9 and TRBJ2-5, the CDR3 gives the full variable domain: DSGVTQTPKHLITATGQRVTLRCSPRSGDLSVYWYQQSLDQGLQFLIQYYNGEERAKGNILERFSAQQFPDLHSELNLSSLELGDSALYFCASSVDPGSQETQYFGPGTRLLVL.

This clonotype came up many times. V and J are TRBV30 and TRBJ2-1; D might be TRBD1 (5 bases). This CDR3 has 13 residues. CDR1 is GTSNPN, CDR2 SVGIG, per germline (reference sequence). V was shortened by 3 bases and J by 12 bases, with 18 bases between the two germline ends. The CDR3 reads CAWRQVVGQGQFF. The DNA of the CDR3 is TGTGCCTGGAGGCAGGTAGTCGGGCAGGGGCAGTTCTTC.

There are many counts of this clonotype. The CDR3 is CASSFTTGTVASTDTQYF. The CDR3 coding sequence is TGTGCCAGCAGCTTTACAACCGGGACAGTCGCTAGCACAGATACGCAGTATTTT. The chain employs TRBV28 and TRBJ2-3; 7 bases match TRBD1. V lost 6 bases, J lost 0 bases, and 15 bases stayed unmatched. This CDR3 region has 18 residues. CDR1 is MDHEN, CDR2 SYDVKM, per germline.

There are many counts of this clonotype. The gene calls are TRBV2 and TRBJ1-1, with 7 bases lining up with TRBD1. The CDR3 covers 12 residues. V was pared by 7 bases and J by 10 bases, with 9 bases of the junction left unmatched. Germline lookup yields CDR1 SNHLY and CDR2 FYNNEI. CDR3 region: CASTRGLQVAFF. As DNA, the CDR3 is TGTGCCAGCACGAGGGGGCTCCAGGTAGCTTTCTTT.